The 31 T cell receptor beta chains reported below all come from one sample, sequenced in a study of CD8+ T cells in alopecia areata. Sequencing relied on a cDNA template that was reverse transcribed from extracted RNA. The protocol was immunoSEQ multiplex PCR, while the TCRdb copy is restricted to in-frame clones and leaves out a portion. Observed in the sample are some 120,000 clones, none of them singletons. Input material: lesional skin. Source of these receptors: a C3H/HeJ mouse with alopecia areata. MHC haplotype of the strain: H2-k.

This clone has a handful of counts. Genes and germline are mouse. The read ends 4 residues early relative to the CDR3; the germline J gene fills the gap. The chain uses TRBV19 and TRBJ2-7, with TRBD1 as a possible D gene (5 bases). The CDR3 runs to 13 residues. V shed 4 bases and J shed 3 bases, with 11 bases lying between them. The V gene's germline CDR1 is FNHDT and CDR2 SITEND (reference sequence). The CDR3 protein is CASSLGRDYEQYF. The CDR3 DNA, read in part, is TGTGCCAGCAGTCTAGGCAGGGACTAT.

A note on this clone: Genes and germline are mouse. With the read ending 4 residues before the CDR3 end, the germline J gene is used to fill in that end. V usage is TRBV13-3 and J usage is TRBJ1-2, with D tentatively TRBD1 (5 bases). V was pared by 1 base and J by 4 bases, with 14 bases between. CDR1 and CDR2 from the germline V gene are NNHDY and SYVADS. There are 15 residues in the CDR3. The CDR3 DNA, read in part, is TGTGCCAGCAGTGATCTCAGGGAGAGGGGCTCC. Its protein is CASSDLRERGS. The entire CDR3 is CASSDLRERGSDYTF.

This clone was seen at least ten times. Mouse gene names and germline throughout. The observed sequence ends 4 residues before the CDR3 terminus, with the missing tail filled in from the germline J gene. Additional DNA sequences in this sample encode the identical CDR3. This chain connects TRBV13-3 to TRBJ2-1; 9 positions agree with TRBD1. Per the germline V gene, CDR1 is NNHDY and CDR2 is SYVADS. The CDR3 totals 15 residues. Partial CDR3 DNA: TGTGCCAGCAGTGAACCGGGACAGGGAGGGGCT. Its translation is CASSEPGQGGA. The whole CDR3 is CASSEPGQGGAEQFF.

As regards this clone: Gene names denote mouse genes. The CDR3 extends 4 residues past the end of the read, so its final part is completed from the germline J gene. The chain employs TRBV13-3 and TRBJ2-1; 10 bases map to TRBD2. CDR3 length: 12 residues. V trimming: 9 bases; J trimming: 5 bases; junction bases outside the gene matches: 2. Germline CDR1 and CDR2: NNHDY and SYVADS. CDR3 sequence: CATGLGDAEQFF. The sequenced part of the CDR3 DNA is TGTGCCACAGGACTGGGGGATGCT.

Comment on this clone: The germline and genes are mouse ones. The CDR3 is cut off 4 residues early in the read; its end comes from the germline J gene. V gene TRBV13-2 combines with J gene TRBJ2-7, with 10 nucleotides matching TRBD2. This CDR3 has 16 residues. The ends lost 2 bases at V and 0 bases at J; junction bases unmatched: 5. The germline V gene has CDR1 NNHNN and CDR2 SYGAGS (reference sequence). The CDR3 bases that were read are TGTGCCAGCGGTGACCAGGACTGGGGGAGCTCCTAT. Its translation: CASGDQDWGSSY. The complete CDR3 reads CASGDQDWGSSYEQYF.

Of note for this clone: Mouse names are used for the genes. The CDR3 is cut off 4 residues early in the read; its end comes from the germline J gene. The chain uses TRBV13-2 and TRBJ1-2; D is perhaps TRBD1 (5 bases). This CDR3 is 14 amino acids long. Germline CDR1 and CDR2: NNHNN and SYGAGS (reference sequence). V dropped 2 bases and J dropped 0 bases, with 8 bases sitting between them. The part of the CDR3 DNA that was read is TGTGCCAGCGGTGAATGGGGGGCAAACTCC. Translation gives CASGEWGANS. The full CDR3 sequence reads CASGEWGANSDYTF.

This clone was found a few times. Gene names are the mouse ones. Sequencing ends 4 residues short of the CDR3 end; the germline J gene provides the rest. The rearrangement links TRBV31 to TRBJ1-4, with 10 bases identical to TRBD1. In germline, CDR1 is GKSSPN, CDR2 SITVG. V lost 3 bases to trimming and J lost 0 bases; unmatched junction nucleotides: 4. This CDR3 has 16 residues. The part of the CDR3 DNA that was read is TGTGCCTGGAGCCCCGGGACAGGGGTTTCCAACGAA. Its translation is CAWSPGTGVSNE. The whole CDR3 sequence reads CAWSPGTGVSNERLFF.

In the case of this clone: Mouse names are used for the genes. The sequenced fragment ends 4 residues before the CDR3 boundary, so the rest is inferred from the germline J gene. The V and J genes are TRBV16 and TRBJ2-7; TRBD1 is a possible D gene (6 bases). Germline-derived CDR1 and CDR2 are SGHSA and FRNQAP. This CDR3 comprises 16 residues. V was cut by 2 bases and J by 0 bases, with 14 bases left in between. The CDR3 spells CASSLPPGQSSYEQYF. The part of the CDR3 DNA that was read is TGTGCAAGCAGCTTACCCCCGGGACAAAGCTCCTAT. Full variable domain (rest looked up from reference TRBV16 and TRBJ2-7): NAGVIQTPRHKVTGKGQEATLWCEPISGHSAVFWYRQTIVQGLEFLTYFRNQAPIDDSGMPKERFSAQMPNQSHSTLKIQSTQPQDSAVYLCASSLPPGQSSYEQYFGPGTRLTVL.

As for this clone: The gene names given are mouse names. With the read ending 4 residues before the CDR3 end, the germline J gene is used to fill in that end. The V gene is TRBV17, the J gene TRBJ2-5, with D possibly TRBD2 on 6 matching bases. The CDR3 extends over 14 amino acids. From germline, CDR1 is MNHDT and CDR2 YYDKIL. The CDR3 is CASSITLGEDTQYF. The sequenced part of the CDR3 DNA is TGTGCTAGCAGTATTACACTGGGAGAAGAC.

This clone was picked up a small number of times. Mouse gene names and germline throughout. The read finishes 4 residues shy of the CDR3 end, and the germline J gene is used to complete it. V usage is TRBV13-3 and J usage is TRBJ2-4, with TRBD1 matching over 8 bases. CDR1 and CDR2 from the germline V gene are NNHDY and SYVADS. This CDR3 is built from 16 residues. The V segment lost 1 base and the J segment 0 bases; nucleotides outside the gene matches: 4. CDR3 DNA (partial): TGTGCCAGCAGTGATAGGACAGGGATGAGTCAAAAC. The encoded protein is CASSDRTGMSQN. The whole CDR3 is CASSDRTGMSQNTLYF. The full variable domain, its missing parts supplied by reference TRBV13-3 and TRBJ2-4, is EAAVTQSPRSKVAVTGGKVTLSCHQTNNHDYMYWYRQDTGHGLRLIHYSYVADSTEKGDIPDGYKASRPSQENFSLILELASLSQTAVYFCASSDRTGMSQNTLYFGAGTRLSVL.

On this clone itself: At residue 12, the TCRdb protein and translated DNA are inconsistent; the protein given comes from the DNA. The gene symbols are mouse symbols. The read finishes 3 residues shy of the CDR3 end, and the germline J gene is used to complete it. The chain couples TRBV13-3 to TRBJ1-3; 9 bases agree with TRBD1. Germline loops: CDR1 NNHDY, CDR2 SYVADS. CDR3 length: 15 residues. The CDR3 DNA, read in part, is TGTGCCAGCAGTCCTACAGGGGGCGATGGAACTACG. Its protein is CASSPTGGDGTT. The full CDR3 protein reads CASSPTGGDGTTLYF.

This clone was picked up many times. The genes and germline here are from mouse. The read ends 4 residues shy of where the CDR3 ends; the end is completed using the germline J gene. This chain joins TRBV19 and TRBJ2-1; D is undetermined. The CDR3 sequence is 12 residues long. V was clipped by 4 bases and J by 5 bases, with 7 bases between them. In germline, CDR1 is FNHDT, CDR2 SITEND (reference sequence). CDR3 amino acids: CASSAPDAEQFF. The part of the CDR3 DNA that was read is TGTGCCAGCAGTGCCCCAGATGCT.

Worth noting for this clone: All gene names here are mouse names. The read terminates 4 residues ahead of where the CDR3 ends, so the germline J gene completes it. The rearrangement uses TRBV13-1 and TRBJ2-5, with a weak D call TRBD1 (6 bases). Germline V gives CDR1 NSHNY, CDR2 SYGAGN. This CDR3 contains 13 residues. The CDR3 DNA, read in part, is TGTGCCAGCAGTGATGCAGACAGGGAC. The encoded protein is CASSDADRD. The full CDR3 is CASSDADRDTQYF.

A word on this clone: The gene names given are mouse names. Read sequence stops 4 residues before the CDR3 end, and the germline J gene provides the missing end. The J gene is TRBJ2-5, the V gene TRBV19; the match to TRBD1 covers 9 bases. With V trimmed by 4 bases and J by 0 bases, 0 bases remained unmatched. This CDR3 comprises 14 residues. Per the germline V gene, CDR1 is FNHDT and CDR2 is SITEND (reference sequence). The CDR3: CASSDRGNQDTQYF. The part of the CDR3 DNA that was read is TGTGCCAGCAGTGACAGGGGGAACCAAGAC.

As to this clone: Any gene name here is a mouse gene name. The DNA read from the CDR3 is TGCACCTGCAGACAGGGGGCA. Translating it yields CTCRQGA. The whole CDR3 is CTCRQGAEVFF. The chain couples TRBV1 to TRBJ1-1, with 8 nucleotides matching TRBD1. The observed sequence ends 4 residues before the CDR3 terminus, with the missing tail filled in from the germline J gene. The germline V gene has CDR1 NSQYPW and CDR2 LRSPGD (reference sequence). This CDR3 contains 11 residues.

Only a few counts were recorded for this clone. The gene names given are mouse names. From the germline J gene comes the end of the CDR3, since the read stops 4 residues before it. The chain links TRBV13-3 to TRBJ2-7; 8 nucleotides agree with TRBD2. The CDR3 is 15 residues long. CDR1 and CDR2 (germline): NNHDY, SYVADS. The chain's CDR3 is CASSDARGGADEQYF. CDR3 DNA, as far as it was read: TGTGCCAGCAGTGATGCACGGGGGGGCGCGGAT.

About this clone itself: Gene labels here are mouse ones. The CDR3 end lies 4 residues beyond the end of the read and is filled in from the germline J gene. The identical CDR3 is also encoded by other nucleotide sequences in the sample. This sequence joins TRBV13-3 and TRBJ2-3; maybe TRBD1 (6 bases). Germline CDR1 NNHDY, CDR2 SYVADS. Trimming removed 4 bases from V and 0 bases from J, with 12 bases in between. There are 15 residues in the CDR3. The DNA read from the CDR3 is TGTGCCAGCAGTTCAGGGGAAACGAGTGCAGAA. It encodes CASSSGETSAE. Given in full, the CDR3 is CASSSGETSAETLYF.

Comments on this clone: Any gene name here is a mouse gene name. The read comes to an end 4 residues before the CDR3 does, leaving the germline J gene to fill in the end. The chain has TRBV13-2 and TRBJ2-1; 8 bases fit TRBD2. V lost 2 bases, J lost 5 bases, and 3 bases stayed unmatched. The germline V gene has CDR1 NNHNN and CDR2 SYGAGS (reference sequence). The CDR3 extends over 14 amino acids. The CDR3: CASGDWGVDAEQFF. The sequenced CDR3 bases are TGTGCCAGCGGTGACTGGGGGGTGGATGCT.

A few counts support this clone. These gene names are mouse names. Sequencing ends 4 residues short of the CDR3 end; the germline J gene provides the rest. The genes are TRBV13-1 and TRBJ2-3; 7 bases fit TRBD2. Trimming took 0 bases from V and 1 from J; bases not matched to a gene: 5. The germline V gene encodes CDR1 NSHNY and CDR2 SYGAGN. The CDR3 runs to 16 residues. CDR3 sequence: CASSDAMGGGAETLYF. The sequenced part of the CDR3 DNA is TGTGCCAGCAGTGATGCAATGGGGGGAGGTGCAGAA.

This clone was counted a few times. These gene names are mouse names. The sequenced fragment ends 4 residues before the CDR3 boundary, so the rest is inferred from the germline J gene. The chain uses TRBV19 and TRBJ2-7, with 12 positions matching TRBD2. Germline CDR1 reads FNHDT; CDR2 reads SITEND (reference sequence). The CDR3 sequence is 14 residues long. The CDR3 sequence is CASSWTGGDYEQYF. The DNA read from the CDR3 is TGTGCCAGCAGTTGGACTGGGGGGGATTAT.

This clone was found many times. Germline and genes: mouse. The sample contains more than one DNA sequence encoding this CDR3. CDR3 DNA, as far as it was read: TGTGCCAGCAGCGTGACAGGGGCT. Translation: CASSVTGA. The whole CDR3 sequence is CASSVTGAEQFF. The V gene is TRBV13-3, the J gene TRBJ2-1; TRBD1 matches at 7 bases. The read terminates 4 residues ahead of where the CDR3 ends, so the germline J gene completes it. This CDR3 is 12 amino acids long. Looked up from germline, CDR1 is NNHDY and CDR2 is SYVADS.

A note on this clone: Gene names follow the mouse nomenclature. The CDR3 bases that were read are TGTGCCAGCAGTATCCTGACTGGGGGGGGTGCAGAA. It specifies CASSILTGGGAE. The full CDR3 reads CASSILTGGGAETLYF. The chain joins TRBV19 to TRBJ2-3; 11 nucleotides align to TRBD2. The read finishes 4 residues shy of the CDR3 end, and the germline J gene is used to complete it. The germline CDR1 and CDR2 sequences are FNHDT and SITEND (reference sequence). The ends lost 2 bases at V and 1 base at J; junction bases unmatched: 3. The length of the CDR3 is 16 residues.

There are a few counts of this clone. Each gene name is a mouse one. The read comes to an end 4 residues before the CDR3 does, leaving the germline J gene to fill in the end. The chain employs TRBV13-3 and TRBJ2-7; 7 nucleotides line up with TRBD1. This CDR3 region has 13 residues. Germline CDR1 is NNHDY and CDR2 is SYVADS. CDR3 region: CASSVQGRYEQYF. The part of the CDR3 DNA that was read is TGTGCCAGCAGTGTACAGGGGAGGTAT.

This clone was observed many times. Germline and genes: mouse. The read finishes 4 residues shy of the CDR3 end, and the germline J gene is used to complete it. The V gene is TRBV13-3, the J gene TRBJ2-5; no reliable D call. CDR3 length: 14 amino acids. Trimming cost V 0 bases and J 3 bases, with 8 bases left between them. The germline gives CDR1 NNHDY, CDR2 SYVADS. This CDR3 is CASSDAGEQDTQYF. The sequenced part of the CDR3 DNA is TGTGCCAGCAGTGATGCTGGCGAACAAGAC. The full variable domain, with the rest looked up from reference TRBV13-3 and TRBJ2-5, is EAAVTQSPRSKVAVTGGKVTLSCHQTNNHDYMYWYRQDTGHGLRLIHYSYVADSTEKGDIPDGYKASRPSQENFSLILELASLSQTAVYFCASSDAGEQDTQYFGPGTRLLVL.

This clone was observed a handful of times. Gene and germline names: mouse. This chain's CDR3 is CASSISRGDAEQFF. The part of the CDR3 DNA that was read is TGTGCCAGCAGTATAAGCAGGGGAGATGCT. The V call is TRBV19, the J call TRBJ2-1, with D maybe TRBD1 (6 bases). With the read ending 4 residues before the CDR3 end, the germline J gene is used to fill in that end. Trimming took 1 base from V and 5 from J, leaving 10 bases between them. The CDR3 totals 14 residues. CDR1 FNHDT and CDR2 SITEND come from the germline V gene (reference sequence).

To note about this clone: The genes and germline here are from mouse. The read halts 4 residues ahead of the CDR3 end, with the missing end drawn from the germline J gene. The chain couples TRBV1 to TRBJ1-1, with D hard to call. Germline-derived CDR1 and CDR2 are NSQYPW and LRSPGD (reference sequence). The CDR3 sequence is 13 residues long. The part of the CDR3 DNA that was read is TGCACCTGCAGTGCAGAAGGTCAGGCA. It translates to CTCSAEGQA. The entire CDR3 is CTCSAEGQAEVFF.

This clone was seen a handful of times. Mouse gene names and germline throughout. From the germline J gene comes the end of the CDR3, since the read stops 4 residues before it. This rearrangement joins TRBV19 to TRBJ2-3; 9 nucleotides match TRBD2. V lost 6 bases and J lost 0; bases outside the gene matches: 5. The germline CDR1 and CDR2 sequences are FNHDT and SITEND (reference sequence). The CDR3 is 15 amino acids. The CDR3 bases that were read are TGTGCCAGCAAGACTGGGGGAACTAGTGCAGAA. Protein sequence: CASKTGGTSAE. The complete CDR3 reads CASKTGGTSAETLYF.

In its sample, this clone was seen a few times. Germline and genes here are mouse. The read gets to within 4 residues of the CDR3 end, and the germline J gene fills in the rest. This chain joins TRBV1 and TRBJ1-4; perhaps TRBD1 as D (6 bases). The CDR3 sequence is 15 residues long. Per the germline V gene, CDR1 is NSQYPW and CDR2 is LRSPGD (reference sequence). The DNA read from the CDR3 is TGCACCTGCAGTGCATCTTGGACAGAGGGCGAA. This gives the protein CTCSASWTEGE. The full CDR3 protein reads CTCSASWTEGERLFF.

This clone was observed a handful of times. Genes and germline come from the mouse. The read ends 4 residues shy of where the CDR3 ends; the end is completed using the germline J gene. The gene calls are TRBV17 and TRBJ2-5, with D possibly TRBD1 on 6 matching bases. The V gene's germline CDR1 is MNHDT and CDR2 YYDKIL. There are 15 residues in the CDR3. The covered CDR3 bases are TGTGCTAGCAGTAGAGTGCGGGGAGGGGGAGAC. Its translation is CASSRVRGGGD. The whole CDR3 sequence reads CASSRVRGGGDTQYF.

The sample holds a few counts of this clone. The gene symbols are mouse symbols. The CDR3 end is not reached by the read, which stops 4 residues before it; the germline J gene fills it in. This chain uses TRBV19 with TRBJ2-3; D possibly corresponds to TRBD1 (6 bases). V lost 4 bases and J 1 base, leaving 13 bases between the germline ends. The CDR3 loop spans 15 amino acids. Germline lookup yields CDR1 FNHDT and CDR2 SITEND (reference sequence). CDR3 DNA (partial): TGTGCCAGCAGTGAAACAGGGAGAGGTGCAGAA. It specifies CASSETGRGAE. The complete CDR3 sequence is CASSETGRGAETLYF.

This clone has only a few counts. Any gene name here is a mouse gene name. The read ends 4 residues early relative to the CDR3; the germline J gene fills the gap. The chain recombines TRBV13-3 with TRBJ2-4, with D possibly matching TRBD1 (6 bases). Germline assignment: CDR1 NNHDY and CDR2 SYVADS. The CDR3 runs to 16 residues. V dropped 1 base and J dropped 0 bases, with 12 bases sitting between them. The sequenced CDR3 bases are TGTGCCAGCAGTGATCCCAGGGGATTTAGTCAAAAC. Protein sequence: CASSDPRGFSQN. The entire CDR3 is CASSDPRGFSQNTLYF. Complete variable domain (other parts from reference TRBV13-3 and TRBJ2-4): EAAVTQSPRSKVAVTGGKVTLSCHQTNNHDYMYWYRQDTGHGLRLIHYSYVADSTEKGDIPDGYKASRPSQENFSLILELASLSQTAVYFCASSDPRGFSQNTLYFGAGTRLSVL.